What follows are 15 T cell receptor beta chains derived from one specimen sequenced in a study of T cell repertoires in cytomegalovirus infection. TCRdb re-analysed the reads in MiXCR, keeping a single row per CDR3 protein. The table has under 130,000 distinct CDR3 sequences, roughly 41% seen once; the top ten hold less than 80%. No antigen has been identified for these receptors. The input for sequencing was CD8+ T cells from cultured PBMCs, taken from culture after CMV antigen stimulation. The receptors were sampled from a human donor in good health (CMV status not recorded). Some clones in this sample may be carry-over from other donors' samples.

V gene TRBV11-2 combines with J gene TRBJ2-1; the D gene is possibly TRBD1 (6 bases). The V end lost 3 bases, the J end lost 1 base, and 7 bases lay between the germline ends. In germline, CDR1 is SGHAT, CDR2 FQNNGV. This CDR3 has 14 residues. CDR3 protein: CASSLQGSYNEQFF. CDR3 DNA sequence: TGTGCCAGCAGCTTGCAGGGGTCCTACAATGAGCAGTTCTTC.

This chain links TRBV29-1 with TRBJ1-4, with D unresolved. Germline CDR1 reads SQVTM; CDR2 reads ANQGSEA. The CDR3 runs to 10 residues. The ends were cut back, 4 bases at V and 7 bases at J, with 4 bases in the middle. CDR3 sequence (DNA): TGCAGCGTTGGAGGTGAAAAACTGTTTTTT. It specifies CSVGGEKLFF.

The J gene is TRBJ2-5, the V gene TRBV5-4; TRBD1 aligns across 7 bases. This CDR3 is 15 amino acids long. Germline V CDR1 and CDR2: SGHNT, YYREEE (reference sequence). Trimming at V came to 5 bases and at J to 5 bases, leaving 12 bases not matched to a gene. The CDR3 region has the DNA TGTGCCAGCAGGGGGCCGGGACAGAGACTTGAGACCCAGTACTTC. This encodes CASRGPGQRLETQYF.

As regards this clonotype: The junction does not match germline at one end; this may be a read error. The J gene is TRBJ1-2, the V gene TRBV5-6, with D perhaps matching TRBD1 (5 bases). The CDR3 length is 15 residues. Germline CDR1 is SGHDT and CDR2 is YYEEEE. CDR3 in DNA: TGTGCCAGCACCATGGGAGATGGGGGGGACTATTGCTACACCTTC. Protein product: CASTMGDGGDYCYTF.

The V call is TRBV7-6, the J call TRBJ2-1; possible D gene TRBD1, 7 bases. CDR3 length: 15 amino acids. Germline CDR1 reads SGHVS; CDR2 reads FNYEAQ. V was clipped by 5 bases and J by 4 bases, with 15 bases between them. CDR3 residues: CASSPRQGLYNEQFF. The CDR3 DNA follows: TGTGCCAGCAGCCCAAGACAGGGACTTTACAATGAGCAGTTCTTC.

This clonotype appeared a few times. In nucleotides, the CDR3 is TGTGCCAGCACCCCTCCCAAGTACCAAGAGACCCAGTACTTC. As protein: CASTPPKYQETQYF. The J gene is TRBJ2-5, the V gene TRBV6-6; D is uncertain. Germline V gene sequence: CDR1 MNHNY, CDR2 SVGAGI (reference sequence). The V gene lost 7 bases and the J gene lost 0 bases, with 12 bases spanning the gap. The CDR3 covers 14 residues.

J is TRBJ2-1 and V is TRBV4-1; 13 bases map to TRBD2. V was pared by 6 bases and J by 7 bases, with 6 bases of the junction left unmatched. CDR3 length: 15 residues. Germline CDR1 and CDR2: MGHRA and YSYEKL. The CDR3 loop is CASRSGTSGENEQFF. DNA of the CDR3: TGCGCCAGCAGATCCGGGACTAGCGGGGAAAATGAGCAGTTCTTC.

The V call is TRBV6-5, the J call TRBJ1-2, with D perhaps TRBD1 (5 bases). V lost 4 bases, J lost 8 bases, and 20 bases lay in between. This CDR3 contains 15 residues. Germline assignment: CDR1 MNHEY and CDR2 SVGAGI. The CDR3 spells CASSLLEGENDGYTF. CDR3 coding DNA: TGTGCCAGCAGTTTACTCGAAGGGGAAAATGACGGCTACACCTTC.

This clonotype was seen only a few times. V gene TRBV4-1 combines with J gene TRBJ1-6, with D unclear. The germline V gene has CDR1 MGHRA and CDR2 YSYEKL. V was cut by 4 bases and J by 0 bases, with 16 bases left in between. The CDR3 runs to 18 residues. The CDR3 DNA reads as TGCGCCAGCAGCCTTGACTCCGGGGAGAACTCCTATAATTCACCCCTCCACTTT. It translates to CASSLDSGENSYNSPLHF.

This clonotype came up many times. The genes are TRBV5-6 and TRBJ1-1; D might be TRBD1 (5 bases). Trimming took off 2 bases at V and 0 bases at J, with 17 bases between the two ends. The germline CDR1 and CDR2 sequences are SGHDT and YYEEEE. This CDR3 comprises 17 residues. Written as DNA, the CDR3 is TGTGCCAGCAGCTTCGCAGGGTTGGGGTACATGAACACTGAAGCTTTCTTT. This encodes CASSFAGLGYMNTEAFF.

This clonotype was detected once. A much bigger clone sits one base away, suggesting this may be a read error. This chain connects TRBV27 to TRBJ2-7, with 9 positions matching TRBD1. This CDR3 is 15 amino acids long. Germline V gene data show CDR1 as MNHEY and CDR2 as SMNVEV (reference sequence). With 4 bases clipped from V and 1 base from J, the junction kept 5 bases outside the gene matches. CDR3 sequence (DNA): TGTGCCAGCAGTTCCGGGACAGGGACTTCCTACGAGCAGTACTTC. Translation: CASSSGTGTSYEQYF.

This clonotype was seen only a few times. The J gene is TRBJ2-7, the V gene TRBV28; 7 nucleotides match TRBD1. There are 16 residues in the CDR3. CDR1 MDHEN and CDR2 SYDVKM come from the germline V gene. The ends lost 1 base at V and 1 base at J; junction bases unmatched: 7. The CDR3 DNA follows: TGTGCCAGCAGTTTATTTTCGACAGGGCTTTCCTACGAGCAGTACTTC. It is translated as CASSLFSTGLSYEQYF.

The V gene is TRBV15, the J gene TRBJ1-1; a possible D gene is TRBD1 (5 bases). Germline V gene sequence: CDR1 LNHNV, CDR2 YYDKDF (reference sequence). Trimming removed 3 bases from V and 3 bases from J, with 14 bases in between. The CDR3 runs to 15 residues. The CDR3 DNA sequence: TGTGCCACCAGCAGCCTAGTATGGGGGTACACTGAAGCTTTCTTT. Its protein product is CATSSLVWGYTEAFF.

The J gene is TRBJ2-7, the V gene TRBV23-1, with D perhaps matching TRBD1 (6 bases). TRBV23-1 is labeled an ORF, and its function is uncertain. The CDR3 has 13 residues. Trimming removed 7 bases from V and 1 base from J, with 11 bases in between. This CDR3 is CASNRGGSYEQYF. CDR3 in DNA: TGCGCCAGCAACCGAGGGGGATCCTACGAGCAGTACTTC.

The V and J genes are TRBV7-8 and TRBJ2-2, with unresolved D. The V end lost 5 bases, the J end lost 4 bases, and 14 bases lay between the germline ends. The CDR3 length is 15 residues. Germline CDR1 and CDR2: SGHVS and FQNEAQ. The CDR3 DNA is TGTGCCAGCAGCCACCTCTTCTTGGCCACCGGGGAGCTGTTTTTT. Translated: CASSHLFLATGELFF.